A single sample gave rise to the 20 T cell receptor beta chains below, sequenced in a study of cytomegalovirus exposure and HLA in healthy donors. In the PCR, 60 Vbeta and 13 Jbeta primers were used. Sequencing used immunoSEQ multiplex PCR; TCRdb keeps in-frame clones, though not all of them. Seen here are 120,000 to 150,000 clones, roughly 76% observed once, and the top ten hold 2.5% to 3.5%. The specimen was PBMCs. These receptor sequences come from a woman in her thirties in good health and CMV-seronegative.

The sample holds a few counts of this clone. The junction does not match germline at one end; this may be a read error. This rearrangement joins TRBV7-9 to TRBJ1-1; D perhaps matches TRBD1 (5 bases). This CDR3 is 15 amino acids long. The germline V gene encodes CDR1 SEHNR and CDR2 FQNEAQ (reference sequence). CDR3 region: CASSLAGGVGTEAFF. The CDR3 DNA is TGTGCCAGCAGCCTAGCTGGAGGGGTGGGGACTGAAGCTTTCTTT.

V gene TRBV5-1 combines with J gene TRBJ2-2; TRBD1 is a possible D gene (5 bases). Trimming stripped 1 base from V and 4 bases from J, with 8 bases between. CDR1 SGHRS and CDR2 YFSETQ come from the germline V gene. The CDR3 is 14 residues long. The CDR3 DNA reads as TGCGCCAGCAGCTTGCGTGGGGCCACCGGGGAGCTGTTTTTT. It codes for CASSLRGATGELFF.

The chain is built from TRBV9 and TRBJ1-6; the D gene is possibly TRBD1 (5 bases). Germline CDR1 reads SGDLS; CDR2 reads YYNGEE. The CDR3 has 15 residues. Trimming removed 4 bases from V and 10 bases from J, with 18 bases in between. The CDR3 spells CASSLRGRAGSPLHF. CDR3 nucleotides: TGTGCCAGCAGCCTCCGCGGCAGGGCAGGATCACCCCTCCACTTT.

V is TRBV30 and J is TRBJ2-3, with 12 bases matching TRBD2. V trimming: 0 bases; J trimming: 2 bases; junction bases outside the gene matches: 3. This CDR3 has 16 amino acids. Per the germline V gene, CDR1 is GTSNPN and CDR2 is SVGIG (reference sequence). CDR3 coding DNA: TGTGCCTGGAGTGTCTCTAGCGGGGGGGCCACAGATACGCAGTATTTT. It is translated as CAWSVSSGGATDTQYF.

This chain connects TRBV5-1 to TRBJ1-3; 9 nucleotides align to TRBD1. CDR1 is SGHRS, CDR2 YFSETQ, per germline. This CDR3 comprises 14 residues. J was trimmed by 2 bases and V by 3 bases; bases with no gene match: 0. This CDR3 is CASSWDRAGNTIYF. The CDR3 coding sequence is TGCGCCAGCAGCTGGGACAGGGCTGGAAACACCATATATTTT.

J is TRBJ2-5 and V is TRBV28; TRBD1 matches at 12 bases. CDR1 is MDHEN and CDR2 is SYDVKM in the germline V gene. The CDR3 is made up of 17 amino acids. Trimming removed 1 base from V and 5 bases from J; junction bases left unmatched: 8. The CDR3 loop reads CASSLSAVGQGAETQYF. As DNA, the CDR3 is TGTGCCAGCAGTTTATCCGCCGTGGGACAGGGGGCCGAGACCCAGTACTTC.

The chain carries TRBV5-1 and TRBJ2-2; the D is unclear. CDR1 and CDR2 from the germline V gene are SGHRS and YFSETQ. Deletions cut 4 bases from V and 0 bases from J, with 10 bases between. CDR3 size: 15 residues. In DNA form, the CDR3 reads TGCGCCAGCAGCAATCCCAGAACGAACACCGGGGAGCTGTTTTTT. Translation: CASSNPRTNTGELFF.

This clone has a handful of counts. This sequence joins TRBV2 and TRBJ2-1; 9 bases are shared with TRBD1. V dropped 3 bases and J dropped 1; count of bases not matched to a gene: 1. CDR3 length: 15 amino acids. Germline-derived CDR1 and CDR2 are SNHLY and FYNNEI. The CDR3 nucleotides read TGTGCCAGCAGTGAGGACAGGGGTTCCTACAATGAGCAGTTCTTC. Its protein is CASSEDRGSYNEQFF.

The rearrangement links TRBV5-4 to TRBJ2-1; D possibly corresponds to TRBD1 (5 bases). CDR3 length: 15 amino acids. Trimming removed 3 bases at V and 0 bases at J, with 10 bases between. Per germline, CDR1 SGHNT and CDR2 YYREEE (reference sequence). This CDR3 reads CASSYGHGSYNEQFF. CDR3 nucleotides: TGTGCCAGCAGCTATGGACACGGCTCCTACAATGAGCAGTTCTTC.

The CDR3 region is CASSWTGDNEKLFF. CDR3 coding DNA: TGTGCCAGCAGCTGGACAGGGGATAATGAAAAACTGTTTTTT. This rearrangement joins TRBV5-5 to TRBJ1-4; 9 positions agree with TRBD1. The trim removed 3 bases at V and 4 bases at J, leaving 1 base unmatched. The germline CDR1 and CDR2 sequences are SGHKS and YYEKEE (reference sequence). The CDR3 loop spans 14 amino acids.

The rearrangement links TRBV5-1 to TRBJ1-6, with D possibly matching TRBD1 (6 bases). Germline V gene lookup returns CDR1 SGHRS and CDR2 YFSETQ. The V end lost 5 bases, the J end lost 5 bases, and 8 bases lay between the germline ends. The CDR3 runs 13 residues. CDR3 sequence reads: CASSWDNNSPLHF. In DNA form, the CDR3 reads TGCGCCAGCAGTTGGGACAATAATTCACCCCTCCACTTT.

The sample holds a few counts of this clone. The rearrangement uses TRBV19 and TRBJ1-5, with no clear D. V was trimmed by 10 bases and J by 0 bases, leaving 10 bases between them. The CDR3 sequence is 13 residues long. The germline CDR1 and CDR2 sequences are LNHDA and SQIVND (reference sequence). CDR3 sequence reads: CATRGYSNQPQHF. The CDR3 DNA is TGTGCCACTCGGGGATATAGCAATCAGCCCCAGCATTTT.

CDR3 coding DNA: TGTGCCAGCAGTTCCCTCCTGGAGTCCACAGATACGCAGTATTTT. It is translated as CASSSLLESTDTQYF. The chain joins TRBV27 to TRBJ2-3; D uncertain. This CDR3 has 15 residues. Germline assignment: CDR1 MNHEY and CDR2 SMNVEV (reference sequence). V dropped 4 bases and J dropped 2 bases, with 13 bases sitting between them.

The rearrangement joins TRBV9 to TRBJ2-7; 11 bases line up with TRBD1. Germline trimming cut 4 bases from V and 6 bases from J; bases unmatched to any gene: 9. The CDR3 has 15 residues. Germline lookup yields CDR1 SGDLS and CDR2 YYNGEE. CDR3 in amino acids: CASSTTGQGDGEQYF. The CDR3 region has the DNA TGTGCCAGCAGCACCACGGGACAGGGGGATGGCGAGCAGTACTTC.

The genes are TRBV11-2 and TRBJ1-4; 11 bases match TRBD1. V was pared by 5 bases and J by 8 bases, with 7 bases of the junction left unmatched. The CDR3 contains 15 residues. The germline CDR1 and CDR2 sequences are SGHAT and FQNNGV. This CDR3 reads CASSPGTGGGEKLFF. The CDR3 bases are TGTGCCAGCAGCCCCGGGACAGGGGGAGGAGAAAAACTGTTTTTT. Complete variable domain (other parts from reference TRBV11-2 and TRBJ1-4): EAGVAQSPRYKIIEKRQSVAFWCNPISGHATLYWYQQILGQGPKLLIQFQNNGVVDDSQLPKDRFSAERLKGVDSTLKIQPAKLEDSAVYLCASSPGTGGGEKLFFGSGTQLSVL.

The chain employs TRBV9 and TRBJ1-1, with 7 bases matching TRBD1. J was trimmed by 5 bases and V by 4 bases; bases with no gene match: 2. There are 12 residues in the CDR3. The germline V gene encodes CDR1 SGDLS and CDR2 YYNGEE. The CDR3 loop reads CASSRQGTEAFF. CDR3 nucleotides: TGTGCCAGCAGCAGACAGGGAACTGAAGCTTTCTTT.

The J gene is TRBJ2-5, the V gene TRBV5-4; D is perhaps TRBD2 (6 bases). CDR3 length equals 13 residues. V shed 4 bases and J shed 4 bases, with 11 bases lying between them. Germline CDR1 reads SGHNT; CDR2 reads YYREEE (reference sequence). In nucleotides, the CDR3 is TGTGCCAGCAGCCTTCAGGGAGGAGAGACCCAGTACTTC. Its translation is CASSLQGGETQYF.

V gene TRBV6-1 combines with J gene TRBJ1-5, with D hard to call. Germline CDR1 MNHNS, CDR2 SASEGT. V was trimmed by 1 base and J by 4 bases, leaving 11 bases between them. The CDR3 runs 15 residues. CDR3 nucleotide sequence: TGTGCCAGCAGTGAAGGGGAGGGCGGGAATCAGCCCCAGCATTTT. Translated: CASSEGEGGNQPQHF.

The chain has TRBV5-8 and TRBJ2-1; 8 nucleotides match TRBD1. Germline assignment: CDR1 SGHTS and CDR2 YDEGEE. The CDR3 totals 14 residues. Losses at the gene ends were 4 bases for V and 9 bases for J; bases not matched to a gene: 9. In nucleotides, the CDR3 is TGTGCCAGCAGCGGTTCAGGGGGCTTACGTGAGCAGTTCTTC. It yields the protein CASSGSGGLREQFF.

The rearrangement links TRBV19 to TRBJ2-7, with D perhaps TRBD1 (7 bases). Germline values: CDR1 LNHDA, CDR2 SQIVND (reference sequence). V lost 5 bases, J lost 6 bases, and 17 bases lay in between. The CDR3 covers 14 residues. The CDR3 DNA reads TGTGCCAGTAGTGCGTCCGGAGGGGGCTTCGAGCAGTACTTC. It codes for CASSASGGGFEQYF.